This T cell receptor beta chain was sequenced during a study of post-analysis software for immune sequencing data. Study summary: Multiple sclerosis in the patients followed relapsing-remitting, secondary progressive and progressive-relapsing courses. General observations from the study: A few TRBV segments (TRBV5-6, TRBV5-1 and TRBV20-1 among them) occurred more frequently in patients than in controls. Significantly decreased normalized Chao1 diversity was recorded for multiple sclerosis patients relative to controls. F measure showed strong co-clustering of same-batch samples.

This clonotype was detected only a few times. Its antigen is as yet unknown. The germline V gene has CDR1 SNHLY and CDR2 FYNNEI. The CDR3 is made up of 16 amino acids. Unmatched junction bases numbered 13, after V lost 6 bases and J lost 3 bases. Tagging with unique molecular identifiers was a feature of the TCR beta cDNA libraries. From roughly 1 to 10 million T cells, 500,000 or so cDNA molecules were obtained. MiXCR, applied by TCRdb to the PCR reads, yields one record per CDR3 protein. This sample has hundreds of thousands of distinct CDR3 sequences, with approximately 60% found just once. The specimen was blood. The rearrangement links TRBV2 to TRBJ1-1, with TRBD1 identical over 7 bases. This TCR came from a girl aged 2 to 9 with multiple sclerosis. For the CDR3, the DNA is TGTGCCAGCAGGGACCTAAGGGGGCTGAGATACACTGAAGCTTTCTTT. Translation: CASRDLRGLRYTEAFF.